Listed here are 8 T cell receptor beta chains from one sample, sequenced in a study of T cells in Graves' hyperthyroidism and ophthalmopathy. Amplified TCR beta CDR3 regions derived from RNA transcripts. The HTBI primer set was used in a first-round RT-PCR of the TCR CDR3. MiXCR was run by TCRdb on the multiplex PCR reads, yielding one entry per CDR3 protein. The sample lists roughly 840,000 distinct CDR3 sequences, around 39% seen once, with 7% to 10% in the top ten. Sequenced input: blood. The receptors were gathered from a man between 18 and 29 years old with Graves' hyperthyroidism.

The rearrangement uses TRBV7-6 and TRBJ2-5; 12 bases are shared with TRBD2. The tail of the sequence fits TRBJ2-7 better, so the J call may be wrong. The CDR3 covers 15 residues. Germline CDR1 SGHVS, CDR2 FNYEAQ. The CDR3 nucleotides are TGTGCCAGCAGCCATGGACTAGCGGGAACCTACGAGCAGTACTTC. The encoded protein is CASSHGLAGTYEQYF.

A remark on this clonotype: No conserved phenylalanine or tryptophan is present at the end of the CDR3, so a read error is the likely explanation. The DNA is omitted, as the CDR3 cannot be located on it reliably, and the CDR3 follows TCRdb's listing. The chain employs TRBV29-1 and TRBJ1-4; TRBD1 is the table's D call, not checked against the DNA. The CDR3 region is 12 residues in length, termini included. The V gene's germline CDR1 is SQVTM and CDR2 ANQGSEA. CDR3: CSVEDGRGATNY.

This clonotype was found many times. This chain uses TRBV20-1 with TRBJ2-7, with D unclear. The germline V and J ends were trimmed by 7 bases and 1 base, with 11 bases remaining between them. The CDR3 has 12 amino acids. Germline V gene lookup returns CDR1 DFQATT and CDR2 SNEGSKA (reference sequence). The CDR3 bases are TGCAGTGTTCCGTCGTTGTCCTACGAGCAGTACTTC. This sequence encodes CSVPSLSYEQYF.

This rearrangement joins TRBV2 to TRBJ1-2; weak D call: TRBD1 (6 bases). The CDR3 consists of 14 residues. V lost 7 bases and J 8 bases, leaving 20 bases between the germline ends. CDR1 is SNHLY and CDR2 is FYNNEI in the germline V gene. CDR3 coding DNA: TGTGCCAGCATCCCTGGGGGGCAGAAGGGAGGCTACACCTTC. It specifies CASIPGGQKGGYTF.

Notes on this clonotype: At one boundary the junction diverges from the germline segment, which might be a read error. This chain connects TRBV10-3 to TRBJ1-5; D ambiguous. CDR1 is ENHRY and CDR2 is SYGVKD in the germline V gene. CDR3 length: 15 residues. CDR3 protein: CASSSAALRAQPQHF. CDR3 sequence (DNA): TGTGCCAGCAGTTCCGCAGCCCTGCGCGCTCAGCCCCAGCATTTT.

This chain uses TRBV5-6 with TRBJ2-5; D possibly matches TRBD1 or TRBD2 (5 bases each). CDR3 length: 14 amino acids. Trimming removed 0 bases at V and 6 bases at J, with 12 bases between. The V gene's germline CDR1 is SGHDT and CDR2 YYEEEE. The CDR3 coding sequence is TGTGCCAGCAGCTTGGGGGTAGGGGAGCAGACCCAGTACTTC. It yields the protein CASSLGVGEQTQYF.

The V and J genes are TRBV29-1 and TRBJ2-7, with TRBD1 as a possible D gene (5 bases). The V end lost 8 bases, the J end lost 3 bases, and 17 bases lay between the germline ends. This CDR3 spans 13 amino acids. Germline CDR1 and CDR2: SQVTM and ANQGSEA. The CDR3 protein is CSSLPGNVYEQYF. The CDR3 DNA follows: TGCAGCAGTTTACCAGGGAACGTCTACGAGCAGTACTTC.

This clonotype was observed at least ten times. V gene TRBV4-1 combines with J gene TRBJ2-7; no clear D gene. This CDR3 has 14 residues. V lost 1 base and J lost 4, with 11 bases in between. Per the germline V gene, CDR1 is MGHRA and CDR2 is YSYEKL. CDR3 sequence: CASSQGRGAYEQYF. The CDR3 DNA reads TGCGCCAGCAGCCAAGGACGAGGTGCTTACGAGCAGTACTTC.